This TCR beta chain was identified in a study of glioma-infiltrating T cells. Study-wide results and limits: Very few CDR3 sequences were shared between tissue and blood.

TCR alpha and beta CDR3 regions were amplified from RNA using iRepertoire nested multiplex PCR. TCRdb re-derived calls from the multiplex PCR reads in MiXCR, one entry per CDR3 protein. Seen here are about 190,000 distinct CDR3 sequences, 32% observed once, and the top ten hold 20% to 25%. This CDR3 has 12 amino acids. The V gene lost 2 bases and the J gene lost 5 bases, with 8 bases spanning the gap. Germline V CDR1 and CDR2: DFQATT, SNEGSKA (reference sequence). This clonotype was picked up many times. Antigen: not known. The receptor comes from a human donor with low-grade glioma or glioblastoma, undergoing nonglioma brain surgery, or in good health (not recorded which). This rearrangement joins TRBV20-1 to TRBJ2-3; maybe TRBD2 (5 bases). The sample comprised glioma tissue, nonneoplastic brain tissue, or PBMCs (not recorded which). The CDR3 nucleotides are TGCAGTGCTAGATGGGCGGGAGATACGCAGTATTTT. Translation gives CSARWAGDTQYF.